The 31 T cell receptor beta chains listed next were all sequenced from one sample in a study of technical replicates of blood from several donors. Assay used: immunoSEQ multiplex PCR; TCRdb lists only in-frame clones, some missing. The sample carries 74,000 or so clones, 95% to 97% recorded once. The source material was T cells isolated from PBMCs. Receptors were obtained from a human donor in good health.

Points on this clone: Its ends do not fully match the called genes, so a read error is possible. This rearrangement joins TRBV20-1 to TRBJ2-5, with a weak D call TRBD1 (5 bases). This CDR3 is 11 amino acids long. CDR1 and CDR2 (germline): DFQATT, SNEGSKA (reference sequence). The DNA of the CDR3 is TGTGGGCTAGGGGATCAAGAGACCCAGTACTTC. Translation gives CGLGDQETQYF.

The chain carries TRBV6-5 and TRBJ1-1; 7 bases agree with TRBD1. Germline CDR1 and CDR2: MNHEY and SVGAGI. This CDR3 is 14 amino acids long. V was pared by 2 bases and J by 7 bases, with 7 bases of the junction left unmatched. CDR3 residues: CASSYTGVRGEAFF. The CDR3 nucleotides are TGTGCCAGCAGTTACACAGGGGTTAGGGGTGAAGCTTTCTTT.

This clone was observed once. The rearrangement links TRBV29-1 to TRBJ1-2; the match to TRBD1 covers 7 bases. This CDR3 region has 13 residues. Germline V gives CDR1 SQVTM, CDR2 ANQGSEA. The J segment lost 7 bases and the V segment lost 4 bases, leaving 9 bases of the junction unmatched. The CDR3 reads CSVGGQDHVGYTF. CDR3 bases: TGCAGCGTTGGAGGACAGGATCATGTTGGCTACACCTTC.

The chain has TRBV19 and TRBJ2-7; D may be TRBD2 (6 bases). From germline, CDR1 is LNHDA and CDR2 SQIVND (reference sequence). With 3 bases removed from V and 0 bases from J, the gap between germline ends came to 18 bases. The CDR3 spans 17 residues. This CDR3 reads CASSISTGTLYSYEQYF. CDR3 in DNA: TGTGCCAGTAGTATTTCTACCGGGACTCTTTACTCCTACGAGCAGTACTTC.

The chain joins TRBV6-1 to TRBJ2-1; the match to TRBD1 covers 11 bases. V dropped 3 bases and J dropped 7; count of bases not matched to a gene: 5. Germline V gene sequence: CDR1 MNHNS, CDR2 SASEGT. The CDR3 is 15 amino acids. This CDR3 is CASSDGTGGINEQFF. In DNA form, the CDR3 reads TGTGCCAGCAGTGATGGGACAGGGGGAATTAATGAGCAGTTCTTC.

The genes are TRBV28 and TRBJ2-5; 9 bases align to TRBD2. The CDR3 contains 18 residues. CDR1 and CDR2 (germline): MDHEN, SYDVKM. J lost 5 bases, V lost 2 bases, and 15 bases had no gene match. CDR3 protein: CASSLLFRGGRGRETQYF. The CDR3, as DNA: TGTGCCAGCAGTTTACTCTTCCGGGGCGGGAGGGGGAGGGAGACCCAGTACTTC.

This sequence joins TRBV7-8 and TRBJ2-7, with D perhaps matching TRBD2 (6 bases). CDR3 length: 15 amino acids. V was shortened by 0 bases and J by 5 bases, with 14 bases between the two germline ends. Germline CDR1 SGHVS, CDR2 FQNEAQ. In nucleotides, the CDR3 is TGTGCCAGCAGCTTAGCTTGGTCCGAGCGGGACGAGCAGTACTTC. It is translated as CASSLAWSERDEQYF.

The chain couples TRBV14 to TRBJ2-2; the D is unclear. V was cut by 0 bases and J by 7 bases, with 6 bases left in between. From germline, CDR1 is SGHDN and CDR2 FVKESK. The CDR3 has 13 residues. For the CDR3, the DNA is TGTGCCAGCAGCCAAGAACGCGGCGGGGAGCTGTTTTTT. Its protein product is CASSQERGGELFF.

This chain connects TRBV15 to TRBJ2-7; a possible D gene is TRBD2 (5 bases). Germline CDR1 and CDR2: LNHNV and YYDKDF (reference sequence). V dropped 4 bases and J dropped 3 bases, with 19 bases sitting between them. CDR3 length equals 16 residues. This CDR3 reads CATSTQYEFGNYEQYF. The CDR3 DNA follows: TGTGCCACCAGCACCCAATACGAATTCGGGAACTACGAGCAGTACTTC.

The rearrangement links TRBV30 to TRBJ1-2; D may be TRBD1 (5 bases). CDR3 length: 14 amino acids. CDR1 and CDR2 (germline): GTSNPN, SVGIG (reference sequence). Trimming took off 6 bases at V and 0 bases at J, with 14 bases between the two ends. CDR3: CACPDSGANYGYTF. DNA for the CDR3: TGTGCCTGTCCAGACTCGGGGGCTAACTATGGCTACACCTTC.

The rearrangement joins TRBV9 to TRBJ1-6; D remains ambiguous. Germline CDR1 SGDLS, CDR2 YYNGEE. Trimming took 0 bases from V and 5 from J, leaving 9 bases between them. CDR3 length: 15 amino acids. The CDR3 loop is CASSVELGDNSPLHF. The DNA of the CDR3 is TGTGCCAGCAGCGTAGAGCTGGGCGATAATTCACCCCTCCACTTT.

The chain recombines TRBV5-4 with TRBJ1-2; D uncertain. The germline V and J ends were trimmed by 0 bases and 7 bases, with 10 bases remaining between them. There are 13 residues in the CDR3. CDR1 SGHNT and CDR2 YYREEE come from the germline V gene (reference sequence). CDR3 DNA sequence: TGTGCCAGCAGCTTGGTGCAGGTTGCTGGCTACACCTTC. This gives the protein CASSLVQVAGYTF. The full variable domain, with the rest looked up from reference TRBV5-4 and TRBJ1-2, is ETGVTQSPTHLIKTRGQQVTLRCSSQSGHNTVSWYQQALGQGPQFIFQYYREEENGRGNFPPRFSGLQFPNYSSELNVNALELDDSALYLCASSLVQVAGYTFGSGTRLTVV.

CDR3: CASSSTGFGYTF. The CDR3 coding sequence is TGTGCCAGCAGCTCGACAGGGTTTGGCTACACCTTC. The rearrangement uses TRBV28 and TRBJ1-2, with TRBD1 matching over 7 bases. CDR3 length equals 12 residues. Germline CDR1 MDHEN, CDR2 SYDVKM. With 6 bases clipped from V and 7 bases from J, the junction kept 5 bases outside the gene matches.

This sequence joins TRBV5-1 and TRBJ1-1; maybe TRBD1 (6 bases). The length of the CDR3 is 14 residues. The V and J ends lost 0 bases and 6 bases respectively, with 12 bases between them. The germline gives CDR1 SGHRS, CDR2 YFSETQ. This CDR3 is CASSLVTGSPEAFF. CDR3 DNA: TGCGCCAGCAGCTTGGTCACAGGGTCTCCTGAAGCTTTCTTT.

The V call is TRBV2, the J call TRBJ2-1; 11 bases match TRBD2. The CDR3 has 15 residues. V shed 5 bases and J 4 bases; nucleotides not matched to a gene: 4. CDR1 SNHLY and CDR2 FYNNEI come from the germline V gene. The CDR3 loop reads CASSPGTSGYNEQFF. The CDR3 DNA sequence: TGTGCCAGCAGTCCCGGGACTAGCGGTTACAATGAGCAGTTCTTC.

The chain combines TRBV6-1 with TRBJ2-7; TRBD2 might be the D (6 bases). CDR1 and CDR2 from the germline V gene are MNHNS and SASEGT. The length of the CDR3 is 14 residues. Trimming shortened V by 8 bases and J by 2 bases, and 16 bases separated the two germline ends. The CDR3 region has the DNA TGTGCCAGCTGTCATGGCGGGGTCACCTACGAGCAGTACTTC. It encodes CASCHGGVTYEQYF.

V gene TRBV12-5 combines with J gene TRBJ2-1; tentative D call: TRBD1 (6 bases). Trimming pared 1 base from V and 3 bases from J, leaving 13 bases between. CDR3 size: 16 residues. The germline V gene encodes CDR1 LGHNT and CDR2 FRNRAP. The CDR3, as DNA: TGTGCTAGTGGTTTGGCCATTAGGGGGTACTACAATGAGCAGTTCTTC. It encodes CASGLAIRGYYNEQFF.

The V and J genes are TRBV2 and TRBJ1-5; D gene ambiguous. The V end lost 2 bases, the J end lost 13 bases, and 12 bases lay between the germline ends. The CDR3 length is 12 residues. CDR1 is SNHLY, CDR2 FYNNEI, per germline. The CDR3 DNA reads TGTGCCAGCAGTGAAATGTCCCTGAGGCAGCATTTT. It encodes CASSEMSLRQHF.

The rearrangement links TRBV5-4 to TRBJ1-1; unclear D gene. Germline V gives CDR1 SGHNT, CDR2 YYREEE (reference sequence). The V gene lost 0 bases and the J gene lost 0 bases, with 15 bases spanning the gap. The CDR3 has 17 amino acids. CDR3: CASSLARGGGLNTEAFF. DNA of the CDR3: TGTGCCAGCAGCTTGGCCCGAGGAGGTGGGCTGAACACTGAAGCTTTCTTT.

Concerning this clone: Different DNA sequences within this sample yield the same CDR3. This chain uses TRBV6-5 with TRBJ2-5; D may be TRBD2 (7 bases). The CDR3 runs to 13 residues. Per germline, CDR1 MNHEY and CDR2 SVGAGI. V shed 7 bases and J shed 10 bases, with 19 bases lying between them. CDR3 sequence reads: CASTGLAGAIQYF. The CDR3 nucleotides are TGTGCCAGCACCGGACTGGCGGGGGCCATCCAGTACTTC.

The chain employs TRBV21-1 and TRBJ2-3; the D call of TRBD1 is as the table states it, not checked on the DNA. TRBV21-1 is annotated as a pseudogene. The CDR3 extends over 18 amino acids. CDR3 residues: CASSKVQKPVVGTDTQYF. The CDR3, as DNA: TGTGCCAGCAGCAAGGTCCAAAAACCAGTTGTGGGCACAGATACGCAGTATTTT.

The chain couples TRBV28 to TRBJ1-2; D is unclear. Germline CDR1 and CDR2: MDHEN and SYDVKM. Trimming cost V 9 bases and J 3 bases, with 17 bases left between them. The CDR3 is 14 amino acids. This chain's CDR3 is CASLGAPGYYGYTF. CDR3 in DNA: TGTGCCAGTTTGGGAGCTCCAGGTTACTATGGCTACACCTTC.

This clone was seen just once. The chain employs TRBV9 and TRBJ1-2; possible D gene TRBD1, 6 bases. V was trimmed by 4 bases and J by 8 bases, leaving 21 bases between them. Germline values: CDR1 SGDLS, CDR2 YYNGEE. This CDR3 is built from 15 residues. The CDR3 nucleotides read TGTGCCAGCAGCTCTCGACCGAATACAGGGAGCGGCTACACCTTC. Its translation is CASSSRPNTGSGYTF.

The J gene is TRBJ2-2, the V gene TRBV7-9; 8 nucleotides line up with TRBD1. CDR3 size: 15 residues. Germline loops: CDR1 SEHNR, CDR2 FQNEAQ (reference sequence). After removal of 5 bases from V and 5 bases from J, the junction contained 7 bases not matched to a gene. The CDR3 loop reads CASSAGTGLTGELFF. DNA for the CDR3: TGTGCCAGCAGCGCCGGGACAGGACTTACCGGGGAGCTGTTTTTT.

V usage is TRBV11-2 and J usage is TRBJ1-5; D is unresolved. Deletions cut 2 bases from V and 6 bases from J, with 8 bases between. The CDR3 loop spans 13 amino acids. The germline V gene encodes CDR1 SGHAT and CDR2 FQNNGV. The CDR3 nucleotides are TGTGCCAGCAGCTTATCAGCGACTCAGCCCCAGCATTTT. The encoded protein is CASSLSATQPQHF.

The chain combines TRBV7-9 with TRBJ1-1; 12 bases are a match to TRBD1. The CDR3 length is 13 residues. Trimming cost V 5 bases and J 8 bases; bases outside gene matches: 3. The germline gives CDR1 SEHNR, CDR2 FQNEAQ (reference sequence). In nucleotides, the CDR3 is TGTGCCAGCAGCCCGGGACAGGGGGCCGAAGCTTTCTTT. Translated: CASSPGQGAEAFF.

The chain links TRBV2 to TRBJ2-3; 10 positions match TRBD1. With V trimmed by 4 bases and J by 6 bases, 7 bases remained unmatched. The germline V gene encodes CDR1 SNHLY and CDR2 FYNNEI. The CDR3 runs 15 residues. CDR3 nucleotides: TGTGCCAGCAGTGGAGACAGGGGGCGTGCGGATACGCAGTATTTT. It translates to CASSGDRGRADTQYF.

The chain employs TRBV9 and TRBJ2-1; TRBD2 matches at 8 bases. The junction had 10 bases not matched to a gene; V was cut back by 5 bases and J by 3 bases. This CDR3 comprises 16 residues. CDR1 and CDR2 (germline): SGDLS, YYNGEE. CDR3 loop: CASSGGSGGIYNEQFF. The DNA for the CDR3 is TGTGCCAGCAGTGGAGGCAGCGGGGGCATCTACAATGAGCAGTTCTTC. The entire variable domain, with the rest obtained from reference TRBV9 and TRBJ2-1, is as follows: DSGVTQTPKHLITATGQRVTLRCSPRSGDLSVYWYQQSLDQGLQFLIQYYNGEERAKGNILERFSAQQFPDLHSELNLSSLELGDSALYFCASSGGSGGIYNEQFFGPGTRLTVL.

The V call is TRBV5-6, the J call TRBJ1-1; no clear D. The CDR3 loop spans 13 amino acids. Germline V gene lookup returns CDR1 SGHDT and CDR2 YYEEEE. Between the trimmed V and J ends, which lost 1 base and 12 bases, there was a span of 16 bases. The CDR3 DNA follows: TGTGCCAGCAGCTTGCTGGAGGAGATATATACTTTCTTT. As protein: CASSLLEEIYTFF.

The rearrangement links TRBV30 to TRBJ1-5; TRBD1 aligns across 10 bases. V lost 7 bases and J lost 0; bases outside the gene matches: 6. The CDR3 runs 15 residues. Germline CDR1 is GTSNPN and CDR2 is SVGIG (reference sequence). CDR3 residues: CAFGTGEYSNQPQHF. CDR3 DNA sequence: TGTGCCTTTGGGACAGGGGAATATAGCAATCAGCCCCAGCATTTT.

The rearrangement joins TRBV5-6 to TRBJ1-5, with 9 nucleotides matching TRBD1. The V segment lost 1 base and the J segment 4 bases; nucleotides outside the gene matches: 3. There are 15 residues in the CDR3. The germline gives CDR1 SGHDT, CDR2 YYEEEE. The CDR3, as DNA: TGTGCCAGCAGCTTGAAAGGGACAGGGAATCAGCCCCAGCATTTT. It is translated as CASSLKGTGNQPQHF.